This T cell receptor (beta chain) was retrieved from a study of blood T cell repertoires in COVID-19. Study-level background: There were acute and convalescent COVID-19 samples, and they came from the United States, Italy and Spain.

The repertoire was sequenced with immunoSEQ multiplex PCR; TCRdb's copy has only in-frame clones and lacks some. Among about 120,000 clones, roughly 81% were seen once, and the ten largest hold 3.4%. Germline CDR1 KGHDR, CDR2 SFDVKD. Trimming cost V 9 bases and J 4 bases; bases outside gene matches: 13. The CDR3 is 16 residues long. The rearrangement links TRBV24-1 to TRBJ1-2; 10 bases line up with TRBD1. The TCR was taken from a man aged 35 to 55 with acute or convalescent COVID-19. The sequencing sample was made of peripheral blood. DNA for the CDR3: TGTGCCACCGGGTGGGGGACAGGGGCTGTCACCTATGGCTACACCTTC. Its translation is CATGWGTGAVTYGYTF.